Listed below are T cell receptor beta chains from one sample, sequenced in a study of beta chain features in type 1 diabetes. Libraries were prepared by immunoSEQ multiplex PCR; TCRdb keeps only in-frame clonotypes and omits some of them. The sample has 95,000 to 150,000 clones; roughly 17% are singletons. The sample consisted of central memory CD4+ T cells from blood. Receptors were obtained from a man younger than 35 with type 1 diabetes. Both conserved end residues are part of each CDR3. Fields, in order: V gene, D gene, clone size, J gene, CDR3 length, CDR3 DNA, CDR3 protein. A D gene is named only where the DNA matches it firmly. Size values are once, few and many counts, or a class for expanded clones, and some rows have none.

V: TRBV30
D: TRBD1
size: many
J: TRBJ2-7
length: 13
DNA: TGTGCCTGGACCCCGGGACAGGGGTGGGAGCAGTACTTC
CDR3: CAWTPGQGWEQYF

V: TRBV6-5
D: TRBD2
size: .
J: TRBJ2-2
length: 15
DNA: TGTGCCAGCACCCTCGGGAGGTCGCGCACCGGGGAGCTGTTTTTT
CDR3: CASTLGRSRTGELFF

V: TRBV13
D: TRBD1
size: few
J: TRBJ1-6
length: 15
DNA: TGTGCCAGCAGCTCTAGACAGGGTAGGAATTCACCCCTCCACTTT
CDR3: CASSSRQGRNSPLHF

V: TRBV7-9
D: .
size: .
J: TRBJ2-7
length: 12
DNA: TGTGCCAGCAGCCAGGACTACCGCGAGCAGTACTTC
CDR3: CASSQDYREQYF

V: TRBV7-9
D: .
size: few
J: TRBJ1-1
length: 14
DNA: TGTGCCAGCAGCTTAAAAGGGACGGACACTGAAGCTTTCTTT
CDR3: CASSLKGTDTEAFF

V: TRBV19
D: .
size: .
J: TRBJ2-1
length: 14
DNA: TGTGCCAGCAATGACGGTCCATTCAGAGGTGAGCAGTTCTTC
CDR3: CASNDGPFRGEQFF

V: TRBV14
D: .
size: many
J: TRBJ1-1
length: 15
DNA: TGTGCCAGCAGCCAAGTAAGCAGGTCGAACACTGAAGCTTTCTTT
CDR3: CASSQVSRSNTEAFF

V: TRBV29-1
D: .
size: .
J: TRBJ2-2
length: 13
DNA: TGCAGCGTTGAAAGTCCAAGCACCGGGGAGCTGTTTTTT
CDR3: CSVESPSTGELFF

V: TRBV9
D: TRBD1
size: few
J: TRBJ2-1
length: 14
DNA: TGTGCCAGCAGCGTAGGAGGACAGGGAAATGAGCAGTTCTTC
CDR3: CASSVGGQGNEQFF

V: TRBV5-1
D: TRBD2
size: .
J: TRBJ2-3
length: 14
DNA: TGCGCCAGCAGCCCGGGACTAGTTGCAGATACGCAGTATTTT
CDR3: CASSPGLVADTQYF

V: TRBV7-2
D: .
size: .
J: TRBJ1-1
length: 12
DNA: TGTGCCAGCAGCTTATTAATGGGCGAAGCTTTCTTT
CDR3: CASSLLMGEAFF

V: TRBV5-4
D: .
size: .
J: TRBJ2-1
length: 14
DNA: TGTGCCAGCAGCCACTCTGGGGCCGGAGATGAGCAGTTCTTC
CDR3: CASSHSGAGDEQFF

V: TRBV2
D: .
size: few
J: TRBJ1-1
length: 14
DNA: TGTGCCAGCAGAGGCACTGGGGGAGGAACTGAAGCTTTCTTT
CDR3: CASRGTGGGTEAFF

V: TRBV29-1
D: .
size: .
J: TRBJ1-2
length: 12
DNA: TGCAGCGCTCTAGGGTTGGACGATGGCTACACCTTC
CDR3: CSALGLDDGYTF

V: TRBV19
D: .
size: .
J: TRBJ1-5
length: 13
DNA: TGTGCCAGTAGGCCGATGGACCATCAGCCCCAGCATTTT
CDR3: CASRPMDHQPQHF

V: TRBV7-2
D: TRBD1
size: few
J: TRBJ2-1
length: 15
DNA: TGTGCCAGCAGTACCAGAGGCGGACAGGCCAATGAGCAGTTCTTC
CDR3: CASSTRGGQANEQFF

V: TRBV7-2
D: .
size: few
J: TRBJ2-1
length: 15
DNA: TGTGCCAGCAGCTTAGGGCAGCTTGGTTACAATGAGCAGTTCTTC
CDR3: CASSLGQLGYNEQFF

V: TRBV5-1
D: TRBD1
size: few
J: TRBJ2-7
length: 14
DNA: TGCGCCAGCAGCGTCCCCGGGACAGGGAGAGAGCAGTACTTC
CDR3: CASSVPGTGREQYF

V: TRBV7-7
D: TRBD2
size: .
J: TRBJ2-1
length: 13
DNA: TGTGCTAGCAGCCTAGCGGGGGCGGATGAGCAGTTCTTC
CDR3: CASSLAGADEQFF

V: TRBV2
D: .
size: few
J: TRBJ2-3
length: 14
DNA: TGTGCCAGCAGGATGGGACAAATCACAGATACGCAGTATTTT
CDR3: CASRMGQITDTQYF

V: TRBV2
D: .
size: .
J: TRBJ2-7
length: 12
DNA: TGTGCCAGCAGACTAGCTGCCTACGAGCAGTACTTC
CDR3: CASRLAAYEQYF

V: TRBV30
D: TRBD1
size: .
J: TRBJ2-1
length: 13
DNA: TGTGCCTGGAGTACGGGACAGGGCAATGAGCAGTTCTTC
CDR3: CAWSTGQGNEQFF

V: TRBV4-3
D: .
size: .
J: TRBJ2-7
length: 17
DNA: TGCGCCAGCAGCCAAGATAACCGACCGATCAGCTCCTACGAGCAGTACTTC
CDR3: CASSQDNRPISSYEQYF

V: TRBV7-8
D: .
size: .
J: TRBJ1-1
length: 13
DNA: TGTGCCAGCAGCTTGCGGATGAACACTGAAGCTTTCTTT
CDR3: CASSLRMNTEAFF

V: TRBV4-1
D: .
size: .
J: TRBJ2-5
length: 14
DNA: TGCGCCAGCAGCCCCACCCCGACGCACGAGACCCAGTACTTC
CDR3: CASSPTPTHETQYF

V: TRBV7-9
D: .
size: few
J: TRBJ1-1
length: 14
DNA: TGTGCCAGCAGCTTAGCAAGGGAACTAGCTGAAGCTTTCTTT
CDR3: CASSLARELAEAFF

V: TRBV7-2
D: .
size: few
J: TRBJ2-7
length: 14
DNA: TGTGCCAGCAGCTTAGGGGGGACCCAATACGAGCAGTACTTC
CDR3: CASSLGGTQYEQYF

V: TRBV7-6
D: TRBD2
size: .
J: TRBJ2-7
length: 19
DNA: TGTGCCAGCAGCCCTAAACTAGCGGGAGGAAATAAGGCTTCCTACGAGCAGTACTTC
CDR3: CASSPKLAGGNKASYEQYF

V: TRBV7-9
D: .
size: .
J: TRBJ2-7
length: 13
DNA: TGTGCCAGCAGCTTTAGTTCGGGGGACGAGCAGTACTTC
CDR3: CASSFSSGDEQYF

V: TRBV25-1
D: .
size: .
J: TRBJ2-4
length: 14
DNA: TGTGCCAGCAGCCCCGACTCAATCAAAAACATTCAGTACTTC
CDR3: CASSPDSIKNIQYF

V: TRBV20-1
D: .
size: .
J: TRBJ1-5
length: 11
DNA: TGCAGTGCTAAATCCGAGGGGGTGTGGCATTTT
CDR3: CSAKSEGVWHF

V: TRBV5-1
D: .
size: .
J: TRBJ2-3
length: 17
DNA: TGCGCCAGCAGCGCCCAACCGGACTCTCAAGGCACAGATACGCAGTATTTT
CDR3: CASSAQPDSQGTDTQYF

V: TRBV13
D: .
size: many
J: TRBJ2-7
length: 13
DNA: TGTGCCAGCAGCTTGGGTAGCTCCTACGAGCAGTACTTC
CDR3: CASSLGSSYEQYF

V: TRBV4-2
D: TRBD2
size: .
J: TRBJ2-1
length: 15
DNA: TGTGCCAGCAGCCAAGATAGCGGGGGGGACAATGAGCAGTTCTTC
CDR3: CASSQDSGGDNEQFF

V: TRBV6-5
D: .
size: few
J: TRBJ2-3
length: 12
DNA: TGTGCCAGCGGGGATTGGCCAGATACGCAGTATTTT
CDR3: CASGDWPDTQYF

V: TRBV7-2
D: TRBD1
size: .
J: TRBJ2-7
length: 15
DNA: TGTGCCAGCAGTATCTCCGGGACAGGGGGCTACGAGCAGTACTTC
CDR3: CASSISGTGGYEQYF

V: TRBV4-3
D: .
size: few
J: TRBJ2-4
length: 15
DNA: TGCGCCAGCAGCCCACAACGGGGCCTCTCACACATTCAGTACTTC
CDR3: CASSPQRGLSHIQYF

V: TRBV28
D: .
size: few
J: TRBJ2-3
length: 16
DNA: TGTGCCAGCAGTTATCCCTTCGCGGGGGCCACAGATACGCAGTATTTT
CDR3: CASSYPFAGATDTQYF

V: TRBV18
D: .
size: few
J: TRBJ2-7
length: 14
DNA: TGTGCCAGCTCACCTAGCGTAAGAAACTACGAGCAGTACTTC
CDR3: CASSPSVRNYEQYF

V: TRBV6-5
D: TRBD1
size: .
J: TRBJ1-6
length: 14
DNA: TGTGCCAGCAGTCAACCCTCTACAGGGGCACCCCTCCACTTT
CDR3: CASSQPSTGAPLHF

V: TRBV30
D: .
size: .
J: TRBJ1-5
length: 14
DNA: TGTGCCTGGAGTGTAGGTGGCGGGTCTGGGACCCAGCATTTT
CDR3: CAWSVGGGSGTQHF

V: TRBV9
D: TRBD2
size: medium-sized
J: TRBJ2-1
length: 15
DNA: TGTGCCAGCAGCGTGACTAGCGGGAGGGACAATGAGCAGTTCTTC
CDR3: CASSVTSGRDNEQFF

V: TRBV30
D: .
size: .
J: TRBJ2-3
length: 14
DNA: TGTGCCTTCTTCAGGGGATTTAGCACAGATACGCAGTATTTT
CDR3: CAFFRGFSTDTQYF

V: TRBV4-2
D: .
size: many
J: TRBJ1-2
length: 13
DNA: TGTGCCAGCAGCCAAGCTGCAGTTAACGGCTACACCTTC
CDR3: CASSQAAVNGYTF

V: TRBV4-3
D: .
size: .
J: TRBJ2-3
length: 14
DNA: TGCGCCAGCAGCCAAGACCTAGTTGGGGATACGCAGTATTTT
CDR3: CASSQDLVGDTQYF

V: TRBV6-1
D: .
size: few
J: TRBJ2-1
length: 16
DNA: TGTGCCAGCAGTGAAGCAGGGCGGGGACGAAACAATGAGCAGTTCTTC
CDR3: CASSEAGRGRNNEQFF

V: TRBV2
D: .
size: .
J: TRBJ2-1
length: 12
DNA: TGTGCCAGGACGGGGGGCGAGGATGAGCAGTTCTTC
CDR3: CARTGGEDEQFF

V: TRBV23-1
D: TRBD1
size: many
J: TRBJ2-2
length: 17
DNA: TGCGCCAGCAGTCCACCAGGCCTAGGCAGGGGGCCCGGGGAGCTGTTTTTT
CDR3: CASSPPGLGRGPGELFF